The 26 T cell receptor beta chains given below trace back to one sample, sequenced in a study of glioma-infiltrating T cells. The iRepertoire nested amplicon-rescue multiplex PCR amplified TCR alpha and beta CDR3s from RNA. TCRdb passed the multiplex PCR reads through MiXCR, listing each CDR3 protein once. The table has 100,000 to 150,000 distinct CDR3 sequences, under 25% seen once; the top ten hold approximately 26%. Input material: glioma tissue, nonneoplastic brain tissue, or PBMCs (not recorded which). Receptors were obtained from a human donor with low-grade glioma or glioblastoma, undergoing nonglioma brain surgery, or in good health (not recorded which).

This clonotype was counted only a few times. The chain is built from TRBV6-2 or TRBV6-3 and TRBJ1-5; D might be TRBD1 (5 bases). Deletions cut 7 bases from V and 2 bases from J, with 15 bases between. Germline CDR1 reads MNHEY; CDR2 reads SVGEGT. The CDR3 extends over 15 amino acids. The DNA for the CDR3 is TGTGCCAGCATCGACGGGGCGGCGGGCAATCAGCCCCAGCATTTT. It encodes CASIDGAAGNQPQHF.

This clonotype was observed at least ten times. The chain links TRBV25-1 to TRBJ1-1; no reliable D call. The germline gives CDR1 MGHDK, CDR2 SYGVNS. The V gene lost 0 bases and the J gene lost 8 bases, with 16 bases spanning the gap. The CDR3 totals 15 residues. DNA for the CDR3: TGTGCCAGCAGTGAATATGGTGTTGAACTAAAGGAAGCTTTCTTT. This sequence encodes CASSEYGVELKEAFF.

This chain connects TRBV14 to TRBJ1-1; D ambiguous. CDR1 SGHDN and CDR2 FVKESK come from the germline V gene. V was trimmed by 4 bases and J by 2 bases, leaving 8 bases between them. The length of the CDR3 is 13 residues. In DNA form, the CDR3 reads TGTGCCAGCAGCCTTCAGAGCAACACTGAAGCTTTCTTT. Protein product: CASSLQSNTEAFF.

This clonotype is labeled medium-sized. The chain links TRBV6-1 to TRBJ2-7; 8 positions agree with TRBD2. V gave up 1 base and J gave up 2 bases; unmatched junction bases: 4. This CDR3 has 15 amino acids. The germline CDR1 and CDR2 sequences are MNHNS and SASEGT. The DNA of the CDR3 is TGTGCCAGCAGTGAAGACGCGGGGGGCCCCTACGAGCAGTACGTC. It translates to CASSEDAGGPYEQYV.

In its sample, this clonotype is medium-sized. The V gene is TRBV4-2, the J gene TRBJ1-5, with D tentatively TRBD1 (6 bases). Germline V gives CDR1 LGHNA, CDR2 YNFKEQ. This CDR3 has 17 amino acids. V was shortened by 0 bases and J by 7 bases, with 19 bases between the two germline ends. The CDR3 here is CASSQDRGRGSGQPQHF. The CDR3 DNA reads TGTGCCAGCAGCCAAGATCGGGGCAGGGGAAGTGGGCAGCCCCAGCATTTT.

The table lists this clonotype with a few counts. The junction does not match germline at one end; this may be a read error. The V call is TRBV19, the J call TRBJ1-5; TRBD1 matches at 8 bases. Germline V lookup: CDR1 LNHDA, CDR2 SQIVND (reference sequence). This CDR3 has 16 amino acids. The CDR3 DNA sequence: TGTGCCAGTAGTACATCAGGGACAGGCCGGAATCAGCCCCAACATTTT. It codes for CASSTSGTGRNQPQHF. The entire variable domain, with the rest obtained from reference TRBV19 and TRBJ1-5, is as follows: DGGITQSPKYLFRKEGQNVTLSCEQNLNHDAMYWYRQDPGQGLRLIYYSQIVNDFQKGDIAEGYSVSREKKESFPLTVTSAQKNPTAFYLCASSTSGTGRNQPQHFGDGTRLSIL.

With respect to this clonotype: A much larger clone is a single base away; this may be a read error. The chain links TRBV20-1 to TRBJ1-1, with TRBD1 as a possible D gene (6 bases). There are 13 residues in the CDR3. V was trimmed by 7 bases and J by 9 bases, leaving 21 bases between them. Per the germline V gene, CDR1 is DFQATT and CDR2 is SNEGSKA (reference sequence). In DNA form, the CDR3 reads TGCAGTGACCTCCTGGACAGAGGGACTAAAGCTTTCTTT. It encodes CSDLLDRGTKAFF.

This clonotype has only a few counts. CDR3 loop: CASTPLAGGETQYF. The CDR3 nucleotides are TGTGCCAGCACCCCCCTAGCGGGAGGAGAGACCCAGTACTTC. The V and J genes are TRBV6-1 and TRBJ2-5; the match to TRBD2 covers 11 bases. CDR3 size: 14 residues. After removal of 7 bases from V and 4 bases from J, the junction contained 5 bases not matched to a gene. Germline V gene lookup returns CDR1 MNHNS and CDR2 SASEGT.

V is TRBV7-9 and J is TRBJ2-3; D may be TRBD2 (6 bases). Germline V lookup: CDR1 SEHNR, CDR2 FQNEAQ (reference sequence). The CDR3 contains 14 residues. Trimming stripped 1 base from V and 1 base from J, with 6 bases between. CDR3 sequence reads: CASSLVAGTDTQYF. The CDR3, as DNA: TGTGCCAGCAGCTTAGTAGCGGGCACAGATACGCAGTATTTT.

This clonotype was counted ten times or more. The chain recombines TRBV27 with TRBJ1-1, with unresolved D. Germline V lookup: CDR1 MNHEY, CDR2 SMNVEV (reference sequence). The V and J ends lost 0 bases and 1 base respectively, with 3 bases between them. This CDR3 region has 13 residues. The CDR3 coding sequence is TGTGCCAGCAGTTTATCGACGAACACTGAAGCTTTCTTT. Residues: CASSLSTNTEAFF.

This chain uses TRBV20-1 with TRBJ2-5, with 11 bases that match TRBD1. V was clipped by 6 bases and J by 3 bases; unmatched bases: 9. The CDR3 extends over 15 amino acids. The germline CDR1 and CDR2 sequences are DFQATT and SNEGSKA (reference sequence). This CDR3 is CSAYPPGQGEETQYF. In DNA form, the CDR3 reads TGCAGTGCCTACCCTCCGGGACAGGGGGAAGAGACCCAGTACTTC.

This sequence joins TRBV7-9 and TRBJ1-1; TRBD1 matches 7 bases. The germline V gene has CDR1 SEHNR and CDR2 FQNEAQ (reference sequence). CDR3 length: 15 residues. V was clipped by 3 bases and J by 4 bases; unmatched bases: 8. CDR3 sequence reads: CASSFEGAVTTEAFF. In DNA form, the CDR3 reads TGTGCCAGCAGCTTTGAGGGGGCCGTGACCACTGAAGCTTTCTTT.

The chain carries TRBV9 and TRBJ2-3; the D is unclear. Germline CDR1 is SGDLS and CDR2 is YYNGEE. The CDR3 contains 16 residues. The V end lost 0 bases, the J end lost 1 base, and 12 bases lay between the germline ends. The CDR3: CASSVGDSLGTDTQYF. The CDR3, as DNA: TGTGCCAGCAGCGTAGGTGATAGTTTGGGCACAGATACGCAGTATTTT. Based on the CDR3 plus reference TRBV9 and TRBJ2-3, the full variable domain is DSGVTQTPKHLITATGQRVTLRCSPRSGDLSVYWYQQSLDQGLQFLIQYYNGEERAKGNILERFSAQQFPDLHSELNLSSLELGDSALYFCASSVGDSLGTDTQYFGPGTRLTVL.

This clonotype was counted between two and nine times. The chain uses TRBV7-2 and TRBJ2-5; 10 nucleotides agree with TRBD2. The CDR3 sequence is 15 residues long. Germline CDR1 is SGHTA and CDR2 is FQGNSA. J was trimmed by 5 bases and V by 5 bases; bases with no gene match: 8. CDR3 sequence: CASSPNTGLAETQYF. The DNA of the CDR3 is TGTGCCAGCAGCCCCAACACGGGACTAGCGGAGACCCAGTACTTC.

This clonotype was counted a few times. J is TRBJ2-1 and V is TRBV2, with D perhaps matching TRBD1 (5 bases). This CDR3 spans 15 amino acids. Germline CDR1 SNHLY, CDR2 FYNNEI. V was shortened by 5 bases and J by 1 base, with 12 bases between the two germline ends. The CDR3 sequence is CASSLQDKSYNEQFF. The DNA for the CDR3 is TGTGCCAGCAGTCTCCAGGACAAGTCCTACAATGAGCAGTTCTTC.

The V call is TRBV10-3, the J call TRBJ2-7; D unclear. The CDR3 contains 14 residues. The V gene's germline CDR1 is ENHRY and CDR2 SYGVKD. V lost 2 bases, J lost 3 bases, and 11 bases lay in between. The CDR3 protein is CAISEDISGYEQYV. DNA of the CDR3: TGTGCCATCAGTGAGGATATTTCGGGCTACGAGCAGTACGTC.

This clonotype was seen ten or more times. J is TRBJ2-1 and V is TRBV15; no clear D gene. Between the trimmed V and J ends, which lost 1 base and 3 bases, there was a span of 10 bases. The CDR3 consists of 15 residues. Germline V gene data show CDR1 as LNHNV and CDR2 as YYDKDF (reference sequence). The CDR3 DNA reads as TGTGCCACCAGCAGAGTAGGGATGAACTACAATGAGCAGTTCTTC. Protein sequence: CATSRVGMNYNEQFF.

This clonotype has a single count. CDR3 nucleotides: TGTGCCAGCACCCGGGAGGGGGCATTAGGAAACACCATATATTTT. This translates into CASTREGALGNTIYF. The V gene is TRBV2, the J gene TRBJ1-3, with 7 bases matching TRBD1. V trimming: 7 bases; J trimming: 4 bases; junction bases outside the gene matches: 10. Germline V gene data show CDR1 as SNHLY and CDR2 as FYNNEI. This CDR3 comprises 15 residues.

This clonotype was detected only a few times. The gene calls are TRBV24-1 and TRBJ1-5; TRBD1 is a possible D gene (5 bases). CDR1 is KGHDR and CDR2 is SFDVKD in the germline V gene. The germline V and J ends were trimmed by 6 bases and 8 bases, with 16 bases remaining between them. The CDR3 is made up of 14 amino acids. DNA of the CDR3: TGTGCCACCAGTAAAGGGGACCGCCGGGAGCCCCAGCATTTT. Translation: CATSKGDRREPQHF.

This clonotype was seen repeatedly, ten times or more. The chain combines TRBV6-1 with TRBJ1-2; D perhaps matches TRBD1 (6 bases). Trimming took off 6 bases at V and 3 bases at J, with 14 bases between the two ends. In germline, CDR1 is MNHNS, CDR2 SASEGT. This CDR3 region has 14 residues. The CDR3 reads CASSSQGRDYGYTF. The CDR3 bases are TGTGCCAGCAGCTCCCAGGGGAGGGACTATGGCTACACCTTC.

This clonotype was observed many times. J is TRBJ2-3 and V is TRBV20-1; D is unclear. The CDR3 runs to 16 residues. The V and J ends lost 3 bases and 6 bases respectively, with 22 bases between them. The V gene's germline CDR1 is DFQATT and CDR2 SNEGSKA (reference sequence). The DNA of the CDR3 is TGCAGTGCTAGCCCCCTAGATTTGGGGTGGTTGGATACGCAGTATTTT. Translating gives CSASPLDLGWLDTQYF.

The rearrangement links TRBV6-1 to TRBJ2-7, with 7 bases lining up with TRBD1. The CDR3 consists of 14 residues. CDR1 is MNHNS, CDR2 SASEGT, per germline. The ends lost 5 bases at V and 5 bases at J; junction bases unmatched: 9. CDR3 nucleotide sequence: TGTGCCAGCAGTTCGGCAGGGGGTGATGACGAGCAGTACGTC. Translated: CASSSAGGDDEQYV.

The chain has TRBV7-2 and TRBJ1-5; TRBD1 agrees at 7 bases. The CDR3 has 15 residues. From germline, CDR1 is SGHTA and CDR2 FQGNSA. Losses at the gene ends were 1 base for V and 2 bases for J; bases not matched to a gene: 2. The CDR3 reads CASSLVGQGNQPQHF. In DNA form, the CDR3 reads TGTGCCAGCAGCTTAGTCGGACAGGGCAATCAGCCCCAGCATTTT.

CDR3 sequence reads: CASSAGATGSHEQFF. For the CDR3, the DNA is TGTGCCAGCAGTGCCGGGGCAACGGGGTCGCATGAGCAGTTCTTC. This chain uses TRBV12-3 or TRBV12-4 with TRBJ2-1, with D tentatively TRBD1 or TRBD2 (5 bases each). CDR3 length equals 15 residues. V was shortened by 5 bases and J by 8 bases, with 19 bases between the two germline ends.

This chain connects TRBV10-3 to TRBJ1-2, with TRBD1 matching 7 bases. J was trimmed by 4 bases and V by 5 bases; bases with no gene match: 10. The germline gives CDR1 ENHRY, CDR2 SYGVKD. This CDR3 has 15 residues. The DNA of the CDR3 is TGTGCCATCAGTCATGGGACAGCAGGGACCTATGGCTACACCTTC. Translation: CAISHGTAGTYGYTF.

This clonotype was detected only a few times. The chain has TRBV19 and TRBJ2-2, with D perhaps TRBD1 (5 bases). CDR1 and CDR2 (germline): LNHDA, SQIVND (reference sequence). The CDR3 runs 13 residues. The V end was cut by 4 bases, the J end by 6 bases, with 9 bases between. CDR3 in DNA: TGTGCCAGTAGTACCGTAGGGGCCGGGGAGCTGTTTTTT. It is translated as CASSTVGAGELFF.